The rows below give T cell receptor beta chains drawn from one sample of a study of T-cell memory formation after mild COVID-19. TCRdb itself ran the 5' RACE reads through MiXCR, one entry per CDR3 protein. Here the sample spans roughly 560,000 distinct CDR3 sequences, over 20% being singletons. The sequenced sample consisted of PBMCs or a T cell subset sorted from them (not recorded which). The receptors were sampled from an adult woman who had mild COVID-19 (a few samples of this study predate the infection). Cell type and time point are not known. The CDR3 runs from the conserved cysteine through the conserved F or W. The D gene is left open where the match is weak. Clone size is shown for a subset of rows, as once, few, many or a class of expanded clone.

DNA: TGTGCCGGCAGTTCGGGACAGGGAGCCACCGGGGAGCTGTTTTTT
CDR3: CAGSSGQGATGELFF
D: TRBD1
size: once
V: TRBV12-3/TRBV12-4
J: TRBJ2-2

DNA: TGTGCCAGCAGTCCCGGGGCCAAAAACATTCAGTACTTC
CDR3: CASSPGAKNIQYF
D: .
size: few
V: TRBV6-5
J: TRBJ2-4

DNA: TGTGCCAGCAGCTTAGCCACCAGCCCCACCGGGGAGCTGTTTTTT
CDR3: CASSLATSPTGELFF
D: .
size: few
V: TRBV7-6
J: TRBJ2-2

DNA: TGTGCCAGCAGCTCCGGAGCCCGCAATGAGCAGTTCTTC
CDR3: CASSSGARNEQFF
D: .
size: .
V: TRBV7-3
J: TRBJ2-1

DNA: TGTGCCAGCAGTTTCGGACGGTTAAATTCACCCCTCCACTTT
CDR3: CASSFGRLNSPLHF
D: .
size: .
V: TRBV12-3/TRBV12-4
J: TRBJ1-6

DNA: TGCGCCAGCGCCACAGGGGACTATGGCTACACCTTC
CDR3: CASATGDYGYTF
D: TRBD1
size: .
V: TRBV5-1
J: TRBJ1-2

DNA: TGTGCCAGCAGCCAGGGACAGGGGGTAACAGATACGCAGTATTTT
CDR3: CASSQGQGVTDTQYF
D: TRBD1
size: many
V: TRBV4-2
J: TRBJ2-3

DNA: TGCAGTGGGACGACAGGAGGACTGCGAAATGAGCAGTTCTTC
CDR3: CSGTTGGLRNEQFF
D: .
size: few
V: TRBV20-1
J: TRBJ2-1

DNA: TGTGCCAGCATACCGGGCCTAGCGGGAGCGGGCGAGCAGTACTTC
CDR3: CASIPGLAGAGEQYF
D: TRBD2
size: few
V: TRBV6-2/TRBV6-3
J: TRBJ2-7

DNA: TGTGCCAGCAGTTTAGTAGGGCCACTAGCTGAGCAGTTCTTC
CDR3: CASSLVGPLAEQFF
D: .
size: few
V: TRBV12-3/TRBV12-4
J: TRBJ2-1

DNA: TGTGCCAGCAGTGGCGGACTAACGAACACTGAAGCTTTCTTT
CDR3: CASSGGLTNTEAFF
D: .
size: .
V: TRBV6-1
J: TRBJ1-1

DNA: TGTGCCACCAGTGACCCGGACAGGAGCTACGAGCAGTACTTC
CDR3: CATSDPDRSYEQYF
D: TRBD1
size: once
V: TRBV24-1
J: TRBJ2-7

DNA: TGCGCCAGCAGCTCGACGGAATACAATGAGCAGTTCTTC
CDR3: CASSSTEYNEQFF
D: .
size: few
V: TRBV5-1
J: TRBJ2-1

DNA: TGCAGTGCTAGGACGCAGCCGGGCACAGATACGCAGTATTTT
CDR3: CSARTQPGTDTQYF
D: .
size: few
V: TRBV20-1
J: TRBJ2-3

DNA: TGTGCCAGCTCACCACCAGGGACCGAGCGAGGGGAGCAGTTCTTC
CDR3: CASSPPGTERGEQFF
D: .
size: .
V: TRBV18
J: TRBJ2-1

DNA: TGCGCCAGCGCGACAGGGAACACCGGGGAGCTGTTTTTT
CDR3: CASATGNTGELFF
D: .
size: few
V: TRBV5-1
J: TRBJ2-2

DNA: TGCGCCAGCAGCCAAGTTGGGGCGTCCAACTATGGCTACACCTTC
CDR3: CASSQVGASNYGYTF
D: .
size: .
V: TRBV4-1
J: TRBJ1-2

DNA: TGTGCCTGGAGCCGGACCTCTGGGGCCAACGTCCTGACTTTC
CDR3: CAWSRTSGANVLTF
D: .
size: .
V: TRBV30
J: TRBJ2-6

DNA: TGTGCCAGCAGTGAGGCGGGCGGTGGGGCCAACGTCCTGACTTTC
CDR3: CASSEAGGGANVLTF
D: .
size: .
V: TRBV2
J: TRBJ2-6

DNA: TGTGCCAGCAGCTTGTACTTGTGGAGGATCAAACGGGGAGAGACCCAGTACTTC
CDR3: CASSLYLWRIKRGETQYF
D: .
size: few
V: TRBV5-6
J: TRBJ2-5

DNA: TGTGCCACCAGCAGAGGACGACAGGGGAGCACAGATACGCAGTATTTT
CDR3: CATSRGRQGSTDTQYF
D: TRBD1
size: few
V: TRBV15
J: TRBJ2-3

DNA: TGTGCCATCAGTGAACTTGGGACAGATTCACCCCTCCACTTT
CDR3: CAISELGTDSPLHF
D: TRBD1
size: .
V: TRBV10-3
J: TRBJ1-6

DNA: TGTGCCACCAGTGATCGCCGCCGGGCGAATGAGCAGTTCTTC
CDR3: CATSDRRRANEQFF
D: .
size: few
V: TRBV24-1
J: TRBJ2-1

DNA: TGTGCCAGCTCACCGGGGTCTGGCGAGGGGGATGTGAACACTGAAGCTTTCTTT
CDR3: CASSPGSGEGDVNTEAFF
D: .
size: .
V: TRBV18
J: TRBJ1-1

DNA: TGTGCCAGCAGTGAGCACAAAGGCCCGTCTGGCACCGGGGAGCTGTTTTTT
CDR3: CASSEHKGPSGTGELFF
D: .
size: .
V: TRBV25-1
J: TRBJ2-2

DNA: TGTGCCAGCAGCCCCGGGGGCGGGAGGGAAGCTTTCTTT
CDR3: CASSPGGGREAFF
D: .
size: .
V: TRBV7-8
J: TRBJ1-1

DNA: TGCGCCAGCAGCTCAGGACAGGGTGGCTACGAGCAGTACTTC
CDR3: CASSSGQGGYEQYF
D: TRBD1
size: many
V: TRBV5-1
J: TRBJ2-7

DNA: TGTGCCAGCAGTTTGGGGTCGGCAGGGGGCATCTATGGCTACACCTTC
CDR3: CASSLGSAGGIYGYTF
D: TRBD1
size: .
V: TRBV12-3/TRBV12-4
J: TRBJ1-2

DNA: TGTGCCAGCAGCCAAGAGAGGGCGGGCAATCAGCCCCAGCATTTT
CDR3: CASSQERAGNQPQHF
D: .
size: few
V: TRBV4-2
J: TRBJ1-5

DNA: TGCGCCAGCAGCGAAGGGACAGGGGGCGTCGATGAGCAGTTCTTC
CDR3: CASSEGTGGVDEQFF
D: TRBD1
size: few
V: TRBV5-1
J: TRBJ2-1

DNA: TGTGCCAGCAGTTACCTACAAGACACCGGGGAGCTGTTTTTT
CDR3: CASSYLQDTGELFF
D: .
size: .
V: TRBV6-2/TRBV6-3
J: TRBJ2-2

DNA: TGTGCCAGCAGCCAAGGGGGTTCCAGGGACTATGGCTACACCTTC
CDR3: CASSQGGSRDYGYTF
D: .
size: .
V: TRBV14
J: TRBJ1-2

DNA: TGTGCCAGCAGTGAGGGGATGAACACTGAAGCTTTCTTT
CDR3: CASSEGMNTEAFF
D: .
size: .
V: TRBV6-4
J: TRBJ1-1

DNA: TGCGCCAGCAGCCGTACTTCCCAGAGCTCCTACGAGCAGTACTTC
CDR3: CASSRTSQSSYEQYF
D: .
size: few
V: TRBV5-1
J: TRBJ2-7

DNA: TGTGCGCAGGGCCTAAGTAGGCCGACGGGATTCTCGTACGAGCAGTACTTC
CDR3: CAQGLSRPTGFSYEQYF
D: .
size: .
V: TRBV6-7
J: TRBJ2-7

DNA: TGTGCCAGCAGTCTACGGGTCCCTAACTATGGCTACACCTTC
CDR3: CASSLRVPNYGYTF
D: .
size: .
V: TRBV12-3/TRBV12-4
J: TRBJ1-2

DNA: TGTGCCAGCAGCTTAGGCCGCCCTGGAAACACCATATATTTT
CDR3: CASSLGRPGNTIYF
D: .
size: once
V: TRBV11-3
J: TRBJ1-3

DNA: TGTGCCTGGAGTGTAAAGGGACTGCGGATTTATCAGCCCCAGCATTTT
CDR3: CAWSVKGLRIYQPQHF
D: .
size: .
V: TRBV30
J: TRBJ1-5

DNA: TGTGCCAGCAGTTGGAGGGACAGGGGCCTCTCTGGGGCCAACGTCCTGACTTTC
CDR3: CASSWRDRGLSGANVLTF
D: TRBD1
size: once
V: TRBV6-5
J: TRBJ2-6

DNA: TGCGCCAGCAGCTTGGCATACGTCACAGATACGCAGTATTTT
CDR3: CASSLAYVTDTQYF
D: .
size: .
V: TRBV5-1
J: TRBJ2-3